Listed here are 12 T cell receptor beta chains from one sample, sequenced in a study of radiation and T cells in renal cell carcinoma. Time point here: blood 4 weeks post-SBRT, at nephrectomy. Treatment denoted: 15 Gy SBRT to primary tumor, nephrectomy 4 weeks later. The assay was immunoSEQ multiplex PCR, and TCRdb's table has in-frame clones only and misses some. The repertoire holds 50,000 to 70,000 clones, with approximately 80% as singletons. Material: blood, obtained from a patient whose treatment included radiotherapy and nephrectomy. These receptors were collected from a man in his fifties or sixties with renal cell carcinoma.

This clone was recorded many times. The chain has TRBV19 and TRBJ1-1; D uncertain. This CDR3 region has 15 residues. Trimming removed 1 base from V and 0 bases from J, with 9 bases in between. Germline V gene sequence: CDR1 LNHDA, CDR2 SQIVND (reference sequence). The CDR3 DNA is TGTGCCAGTAGTATAGGCAGGCTGATGAACACTGAAGCTTTCTTT. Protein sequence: CASSIGRLMNTEAFF. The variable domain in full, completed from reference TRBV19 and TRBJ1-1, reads DGGITQSPKYLFRKEGQNVTLSCEQNLNHDAMYWYRQDPGQGLRLIYYSQIVNDFQKGDIAEGYSVSREKKESFPLTVTSAQKNPTAFYLCASSIGRLMNTEAFFGQGTRLTVV.

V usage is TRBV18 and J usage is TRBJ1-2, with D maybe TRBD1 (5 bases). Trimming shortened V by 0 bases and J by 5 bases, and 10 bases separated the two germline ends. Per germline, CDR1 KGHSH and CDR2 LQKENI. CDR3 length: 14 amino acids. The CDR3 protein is CASSPPGREYGYTF. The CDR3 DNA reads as TGTGCCAGCTCACCACCCGGCAGGGAGTATGGCTACACCTTC.

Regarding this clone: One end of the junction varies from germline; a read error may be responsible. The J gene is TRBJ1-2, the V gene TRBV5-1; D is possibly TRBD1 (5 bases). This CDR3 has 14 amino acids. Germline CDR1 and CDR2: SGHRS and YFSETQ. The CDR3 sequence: CASSLAGKDYGYTF. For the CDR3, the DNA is TGTGCCAGCAGCTTGGCAGGGAAGGACTATGGCTACACCTTC.

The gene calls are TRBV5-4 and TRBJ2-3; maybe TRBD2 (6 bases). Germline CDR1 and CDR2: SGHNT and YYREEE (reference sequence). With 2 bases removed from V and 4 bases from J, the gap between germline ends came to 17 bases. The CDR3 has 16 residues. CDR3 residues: CASSFPPGEGSDTQYF. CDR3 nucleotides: TGTGCCAGCAGCTTCCCCCCGGGGGAAGGATCAGATACGCAGTATTTT.

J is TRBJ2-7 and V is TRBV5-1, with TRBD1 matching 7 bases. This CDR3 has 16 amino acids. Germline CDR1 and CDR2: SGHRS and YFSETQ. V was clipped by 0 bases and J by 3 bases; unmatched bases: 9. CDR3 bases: TGCGCCAGCAGCTTGGTCGCAGGGACAGTAGGCTACGAGCAGTACTTC. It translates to CASSLVAGTVGYEQYF.

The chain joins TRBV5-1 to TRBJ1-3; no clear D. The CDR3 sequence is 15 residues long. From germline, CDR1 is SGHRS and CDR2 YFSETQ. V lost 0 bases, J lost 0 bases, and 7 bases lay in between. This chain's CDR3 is CASSLAGFSGNTIYF. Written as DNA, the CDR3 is TGCGCCAGCAGCTTGGCCGGGTTCTCTGGAAACACCATATATTTT.

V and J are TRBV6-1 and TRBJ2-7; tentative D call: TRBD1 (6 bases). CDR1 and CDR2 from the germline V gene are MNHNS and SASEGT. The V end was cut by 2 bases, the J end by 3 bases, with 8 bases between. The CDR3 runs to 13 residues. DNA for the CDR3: TGTGCCAGCAGTGAATCGGACAGCTACGAGCAGTACGTC. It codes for CASSESDSYEQYV.

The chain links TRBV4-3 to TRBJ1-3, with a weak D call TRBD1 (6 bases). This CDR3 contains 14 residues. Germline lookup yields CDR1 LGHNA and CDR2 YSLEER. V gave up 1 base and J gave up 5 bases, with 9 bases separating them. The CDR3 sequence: CASSQGTGRNTIYF. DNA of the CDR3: TGCGCCAGCAGCCAAGGTACAGGGAGAAACACCATATATTTT.

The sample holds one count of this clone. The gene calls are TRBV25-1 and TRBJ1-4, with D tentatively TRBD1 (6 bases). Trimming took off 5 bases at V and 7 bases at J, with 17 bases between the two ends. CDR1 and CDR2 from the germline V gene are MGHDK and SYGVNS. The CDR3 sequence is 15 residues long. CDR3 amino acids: CASSPPGDLGEKLFF. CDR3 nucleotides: TGTGCCAGCAGTCCCCCAGGGGACCTGGGTGAAAAACTGTTTTTT.

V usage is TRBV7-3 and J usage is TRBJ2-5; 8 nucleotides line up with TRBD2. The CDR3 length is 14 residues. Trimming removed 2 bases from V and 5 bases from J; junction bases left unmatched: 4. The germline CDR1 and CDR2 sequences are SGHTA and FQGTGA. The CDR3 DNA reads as TGTGCCAGCAGCTTAGCGGGAGGAATGGAGACCCAGTACTTC. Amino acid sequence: CASSLAGGMETQYF.

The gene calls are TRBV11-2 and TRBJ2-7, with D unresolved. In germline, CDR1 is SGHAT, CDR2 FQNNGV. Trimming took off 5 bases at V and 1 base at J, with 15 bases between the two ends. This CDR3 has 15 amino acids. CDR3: CASSPRAVGSYEQYF. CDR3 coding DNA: TGTGCCAGCAGCCCTAGGGCGGTCGGGTCCTACGAGCAGTACTTC.

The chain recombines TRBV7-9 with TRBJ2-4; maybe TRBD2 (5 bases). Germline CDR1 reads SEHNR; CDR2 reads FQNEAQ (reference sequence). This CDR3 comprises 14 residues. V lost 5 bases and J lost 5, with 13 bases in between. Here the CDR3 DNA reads TGTGCCAGCAGCGGAGAGGGCTCCCAAAACATTCAGTACTTC. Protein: CASSGEGSQNIQYF.